One sample yielded the 10 T cell receptor beta chains listed below, sequenced in a study of T-cell reconstitution after alpha-beta-depleted transplantation in children. TCRbeta library preparation incorporated unique molecular identifiers. TCRdb ran MiXCR on the PCR reads and lists one entry per CDR3 protein. In the table there are a few hundred thousand distinct CDR3 sequences, 10% to 15% of which are singletons. Material: PBMCs, mostly from graft donor cells, obtained 360 days after TCRalphabeta/CD19-depleted stem cell transplant. Source of these receptors: a male patient under 18 who had a stem cell transplant for acute myeloid leukemia, so the T cells may come from the graft donor.

The chain is built from TRBV5-5 and TRBJ2-5; no clear D. The CDR3 covers 15 residues. Trimming took off 3 bases at V and 3 bases at J, with 15 bases between the two ends. CDR1 is SGHKS, CDR2 YYEKEE, per germline (reference sequence). The CDR3 spells CASSSLGSGEETQYF. In DNA, the CDR3 is TGTGCCAGCAGCTCTTTGGGGTCGGGCGAAGAGACCCAGTACTTC.

This clonotype was counted many times. The chain employs TRBV29-1 and TRBJ1-1; TRBD1 might be the D (5 bases). Trimming shortened V by 4 bases and J by 1 base, and 13 bases separated the two germline ends. The CDR3 covers 14 residues. Germline V gives CDR1 SQVTM, CDR2 ANQGSEA. CDR3 nucleotide sequence: TGCAGCGTTGGGTTCGCAGGGCAGAACACTGAAGCTTTCTTT. This sequence encodes CSVGFAGQNTEAFF.

In its sample, this clonotype was seen many times. This rearrangement joins TRBV28 to TRBJ2-7, with TRBD2 matching over 8 bases. Germline V gene sequence: CDR1 MDHEN, CDR2 SYDVKM. This CDR3 contains 16 residues. V was pared by 6 bases and J by 6 bases, with 16 bases of the junction left unmatched. The CDR3 protein is CASSLPGLVKMGEQYF. The CDR3 bases are TGTGCCAGCAGCCTCCCGGGACTAGTCAAAATGGGCGAGCAGTACTTC.

The chain employs TRBV20-1 and TRBJ2-1, with 10 bases that match TRBD2. The CDR3 has 15 residues. Per the germline V gene, CDR1 is DFQATT and CDR2 is SNEGSKA (reference sequence). Trimming removed 6 bases from V and 0 bases from J; junction bases left unmatched: 5. The CDR3 loop is CSAGTSASSYNEQFF. The CDR3 bases are TGCAGTGCGGGGACTAGCGCGAGCTCCTACAATGAGCAGTTCTTC.

This clonotype showed up many times. The chain has TRBV5-4 and TRBJ2-7; 10 positions match TRBD2. Germline values: CDR1 SGHNT, CDR2 YYREEE (reference sequence). This CDR3 is 15 amino acids long. V gave up 4 bases and J gave up 0 bases; unmatched junction bases: 4. CDR3 nucleotides: TGTGCCAGCAGCCCCAGCGGGAGGGCCTCCTACGAGCAGTACTTC. Translation: CASSPSGRASYEQYF.

This clonotype has more than one count but fewer than ten. J is TRBJ2-7 and V is TRBV29-1, with D perhaps being TRBD1 or TRBD2 (7 bases each). The CDR3 is made up of 14 amino acids. Germline V gene data show CDR1 as SQVTM and CDR2 as ANQGSEA. V lost 1 base and J 4 bases, leaving 14 bases between the germline ends. The chain's CDR3 is CSVEGVQGGYEQYF. In nucleotides, the CDR3 is TGCAGCGTTGAAGGTGTTCAGGGGGGGTACGAGCAGTACTTC.

For this clonotype: The junction departs from the called germline gene at one end, perhaps through a read error. The rearrangement links TRBV28 to TRBJ2-1; TRBD2 agrees at 11 bases. CDR1 and CDR2 (germline): MDHEN, SYDVKM. CDR3 length: 18 residues. CDR3 DNA: TGTACCAGCAGTTTTGCACTAGCGGGAGCGGGAACAATCGGTGAGCAGTTCTTC. Amino acids: CTSSFALAGAGTIGEQFF. Variable domain in full (rest from reference TRBV28 and TRBJ2-1): DVKVTQSSRYLVKRTGEKVFLECVQDMDHENMFWYRQDPGLGLRLIYFSYDVKMKEKGDIPEGYSVSREKKERFSLILESASTNQTSMYLCTSSFALAGAGTIGEQFFGPGTRLTVL.

This chain uses TRBV6-2 or TRBV6-3 with TRBJ2-5, with 9 bases aligning to TRBD2. The CDR3 has 18 residues. With V trimmed by 3 bases and J by 3 bases, 14 bases remained unmatched. Looked up from germline, CDR1 is MNHEY and CDR2 is SVGEGT. The CDR3 protein is CASSYLFLASGKEETQYF. CDR3 sequence (DNA): TGTGCCAGCAGTTATCTGTTCTTGGCTAGCGGGAAGGAAGAGACCCAGTACTTC.

J is TRBJ2-3 and V is TRBV19, with 11 bases identical to TRBD2. In germline, CDR1 is LNHDA, CDR2 SQIVND (reference sequence). The CDR3 extends over 15 amino acids. Germline trimming cut 8 bases from V and 0 bases from J; bases unmatched to any gene: 4. The CDR3 spells CASATSGSSTDTQYF. The CDR3 DNA reads as TGTGCCAGTGCCACTAGCGGGAGCAGCACAGATACGCAGTATTTT.

The chain carries TRBV24-1 and TRBJ2-1; D not certain. Trimming left V 3 bases short and J 16 bases short, with 12 bases between. Germline-derived CDR1 and CDR2 are KGHDR and SFDVKD. CDR3 length equals 11 residues. The CDR3 spells CATSDLRVLFF. CDR3 sequence (DNA): TGTGCCACCAGTGATCTCCGGGTCCTATTCTTC.